A selection of T cell receptor beta chains follows, all from one sample in a study of chemoradiotherapy in HPV16-positive cancers. Sequencing used immunoSEQ multiplex PCR; TCRdb keeps in-frame clones, though not all of them. The table shows 15,000 or so clones, with around 90% occurring only once. Source: blood, taken from a patient who underwent chemoradiotherapy. The receptor set was obtained from a human donor with HPV-associated anogenital cancer. CDR3s include the opening cysteine and the closing phenylalanine or tryptophan. Fields, in order: clone size, V gene, D gene, J gene, CDR3 protein, CDR3 DNA. The D gene is left open where the match is weak. Some rows mark clone size as missing; the rest say once, few, many or name a class of expanded clone.

abundance: once; v_gene: TRBV27; d_gene: -; j_gene: TRBJ2-5; CDR3aa: CASSLYVRETQYF; CDR3nt: TGTGCCAGCAGTTTATATGTTCGGGAGACCCAGTACTTC
abundance: -; v_gene: TRBV19; d_gene: TRBD1; j_gene: TRBJ2-7; CDR3aa: CASSSGQGYEQYF; CDR3nt: TGTGCCAGTAGTTCAGGACAGGGCTACGAGCAGTACTTC
abundance: -; v_gene: TRBV4-1; d_gene: -; j_gene: TRBJ1-1; CDR3aa: CASSVQIRGYGNTEAFF; CDR3nt: TGCGCCAGCAGCGTCCAGATCAGGGGATATGGAAACACTGAAGCTTTCTTT
abundance: -; v_gene: TRBV6-1; d_gene: -; j_gene: TRBJ1-1; CDR3aa: CASIVGRRNTEAFF; CDR3nt: TGTGCCAGCATAGTGGGCAGACGGAACACTGAAGCTTTCTTT
abundance: -; v_gene: TRBV27; d_gene: -; j_gene: TRBJ1-2; CDR3aa: CASTLDFGQSSFYGYTF; CDR3nt: TGTGCCAGCACCCTTGACTTCGGACAGTCATCCTTCTATGGCTACACCTTC
abundance: -; v_gene: TRBV19; d_gene: TRBD1; j_gene: TRBJ1-2; CDR3aa: CASSGDYRGGYTF; CDR3nt: TGTGCCAGTAGTGGGGACTACAGGGGTGGCTACACCTTC
abundance: -; v_gene: TRBV5-4; d_gene: -; j_gene: TRBJ2-1; CDR3aa: CASSLDAAYNEQFF; CDR3nt: TGTGCCAGCAGCCTGGATGCGGCCTACAATGAGCAGTTCTTC
abundance: -; v_gene: TRBV29-1; d_gene: TRBD2; j_gene: TRBJ2-7; CDR3aa: CSVAGGRGTYEQYF; CDR3nt: TGCAGCGTCGCGGGGGGGCGCGGGACCTACGAGCAGTACTTC
abundance: -; v_gene: TRBV5-4; d_gene: TRBD1; j_gene: TRBJ1-1; CDR3aa: CASSLRQGPEAFF; CDR3nt: TGTGCCAGCAGCTTGAGACAGGGGCCTGAAGCTTTCTTT
abundance: -; v_gene: TRBV4-2; d_gene: -; j_gene: TRBJ2-7; CDR3aa: CASSQELFRRELPNSYEQYF; CDR3nt: TGTGCCAGCAGCCAAGAATTGTTTCGGCGTGAACTTCCAAACTCCTACGAGCAGTACTTC
abundance: -; v_gene: TRBV5-6; d_gene: TRBD1; j_gene: TRBJ1-6; CDR3aa: CASSLAYGAGGRGSPLHF; CDR3nt: TGTGCCAGCAGCTTGGCGTATGGGGCAGGGGGACGAGGATCACCCCTCCACTTT
abundance: -; v_gene: TRBV5-6; d_gene: -; j_gene: TRBJ1-2; CDR3aa: CASSLAFQGFVYGYTF; CDR3nt: TGTGCCAGCAGCTTGGCCTTTCAGGGATTCGTCTATGGCTACACCTTC
abundance: -; v_gene: TRBV9; d_gene: -; j_gene: TRBJ1-2; CDR3aa: CASSASHDRNGYTF; CDR3nt: TGTGCCAGCAGCGCATCACACGACCGGAATGGCTACACCTTC
abundance: -; v_gene: TRBV7-6; d_gene: -; j_gene: TRBJ2-3; CDR3aa: CASSLDGGSDTQYF; CDR3nt: TGTGCCAGCAGCTTAGATGGGGGTTCAGATACGCAGTATTTT
abundance: -; v_gene: TRBV5-6; d_gene: TRBD1; j_gene: TRBJ2-7; CDR3aa: CASSSGTGLREQYF; CDR3nt: TGTGCCAGCAGCTCCGGGACAGGGTTGAGAGAGCAGTACTTC
abundance: once; v_gene: TRBV7-9; d_gene: -; j_gene: TRBJ2-7; CDR3aa: CASSLLSWGASYEQYF; CDR3nt: TGTGCCAGCAGCCTCCTGAGCTGGGGGGCCTCCTACGAGCAGTACTTC
abundance: once; v_gene: TRBV21-1; d_gene: -; j_gene: TRBJ1-3; CDR3aa: CASSRPGQGANTIYF; CDR3nt: TGTGCCAGCAGCAGGCCGGGACAGGGGGCGAACACCATATATTTT
abundance: few; v_gene: TRBV6-1; d_gene: -; j_gene: TRBJ2-2; CDR3aa: CASSGLAGDSTGELFF; CDR3nt: TGTGCCAGCAGTGGGCTTGCAGGGGATTCGACCGGGGAGCTGTTTTTT
abundance: -; v_gene: TRBV16; d_gene: TRBD1; j_gene: TRBJ2-1; CDR3aa: CASSPRTGYNEQFF; CDR3nt: TGTGCCAGCAGCCCGAGGACAGGATACAATGAGCAGTTCTTC
abundance: -; v_gene: TRBV7-8; d_gene: TRBD1; j_gene: TRBJ1-2; CDR3aa: CASSPGTAYGYTF; CDR3nt: TGTGCCAGCAGCCCTGGGACAGCCTATGGCTACACCTTC
abundance: -; v_gene: TRBV9; d_gene: TRBD2; j_gene: TRBJ2-3; CDR3aa: CASSGSGGAADTQYF; CDR3nt: TGTGCCAGCAGCGGGAGCGGGGGGGCAGCAGATACGCAGTATTTT
abundance: -; v_gene: TRBV19; d_gene: TRBD1; j_gene: TRBJ1-2; CDR3aa: CASSATGGAVHGYTF; CDR3nt: TGTGCCAGTAGTGCGACAGGGGGCGCCGTCCATGGCTACACCTTC
abundance: -; v_gene: TRBV10-3; d_gene: TRBD2; j_gene: TRBJ2-2; CDR3aa: CAISGIAGGPNTGELFF; CDR3nt: TGTGCCATCAGTGGGATAGCGGGGGGCCCGAACACCGGGGAGCTGTTTTTT
abundance: -; v_gene: TRBV29-1; d_gene: -; j_gene: TRBJ1-2; CDR3aa: CSVDPQLLNYGYTF; CDR3nt: TGCAGCGTTGATCCCCAACTACTCAACTATGGCTACACCTTC
abundance: -; v_gene: TRBV4-1; d_gene: TRBD1; j_gene: TRBJ1-1; CDR3aa: CASSQGGTGEMNTEAFF; CDR3nt: TGCGCCAGCAGCCAGGGGGGGACAGGGGAGATGAACACTGAAGCTTTCTTT
abundance: -; v_gene: TRBV9; d_gene: -; j_gene: TRBJ2-2; CDR3aa: CASSVGRGRGTGELFF; CDR3nt: TGTGCCAGCAGCGTAGGGAGGGGGCGTGGCACCGGGGAGCTGTTTTTT
abundance: -; v_gene: TRBV7-9; d_gene: TRBD1; j_gene: TRBJ1-2; CDR3aa: CASSPDRGNYGYTF; CDR3nt: TGTGCCAGCAGCCCTGACAGGGGGAACTATGGCTACACCTTC
abundance: -; v_gene: TRBV9; d_gene: -; j_gene: TRBJ2-1; CDR3aa: CASSVYDTEQQFF; CDR3nt: TGTGCCAGCAGCGTATACGACACTGAACAGCAGTTCTTC
abundance: -; v_gene: TRBV9; d_gene: TRBD2; j_gene: TRBJ2-1; CDR3aa: CASSGGGTNEQFF; CDR3nt: TGTGCCAGCAGCGGCGGGGGGACTAATGAGCAGTTCTTC
abundance: -; v_gene: TRBV14; d_gene: -; j_gene: TRBJ2-6; CDR3aa: CASSDGIRSGANVLTF; CDR3nt: TGTGCCAGCAGCGATGGGATTCGTTCTGGGGCCAACGTCCTGACTTTC
abundance: -; v_gene: TRBV4-1; d_gene: TRBD1; j_gene: TRBJ1-2; CDR3aa: CASSQDRGLYGYTF; CDR3nt: TGCGCCAGCAGTCAGGACAGGGGGCTCTATGGCTACACCTTC
abundance: -; v_gene: TRBV6-5; d_gene: -; j_gene: TRBJ1-5; CDR3aa: CASSYALYQPQHF; CDR3nt: TGTGCCAGCAGTTACGCATTATATCAGCCCCAGCATTTT
abundance: -; v_gene: TRBV10-3; d_gene: -; j_gene: TRBJ2-1; CDR3aa: CAISESGRGARDNEQFF; CDR3nt: TGTGCCATCAGTGAGTCTGGGAGAGGGGCCCGGGACAATGAGCAGTTCTTC
abundance: -; v_gene: TRBV5-6; d_gene: TRBD1; j_gene: TRBJ2-7; CDR3aa: CASSSTRDRATYEQYF; CDR3nt: TGTGCCAGCAGCTCGACTCGGGACAGGGCTACCTACGAGCAGTACTTC
abundance: -; v_gene: TRBV15; d_gene: -; j_gene: TRBJ1-2; CDR3aa: CATSRGEGRGYTF; CDR3nt: TGTGCCACCAGCAGAGGGGAGGGACGTGGCTACACCTTC
abundance: once; v_gene: TRBV30; d_gene: TRBD1; j_gene: TRBJ2-7; CDR3aa: CAWDRDHEQYF; CDR3nt: TGTGCCTGGGACAGGGACCACGAGCAGTACTTC
abundance: -; v_gene: TRBV4-1; d_gene: TRBD1; j_gene: TRBJ2-7; CDR3aa: CASSQGTGTYEQYF; CDR3nt: TGCGCCAGCAGCCAAGGGACAGGAACCTACGAGCAGTACTTC
abundance: -; v_gene: TRBV11-2; d_gene: TRBD1; j_gene: TRBJ2-4; CDR3aa: CASSLDPRQGKNIQYF; CDR3nt: TGTGCCAGCAGCTTAGATCCCAGACAGGGTAAAAACATTCAGTACTTC
abundance: -; v_gene: TRBV6-5; d_gene: -; j_gene: TRBJ1-3; CDR3aa: CASSYGAGNSGNTIYF; CDR3nt: TGTGCCAGCAGTTACGGGGCAGGTAACTCTGGAAACACCATATATTTT
abundance: -; v_gene: TRBV18; d_gene: -; j_gene: TRBJ1-4; CDR3aa: CVSSPKLGRIFF; CDR3nt: TGTGTCAGCTCACCAAAGCTGGGACGGATATTTTTT
abundance: -; v_gene: TRBV15; d_gene: -; j_gene: TRBJ2-3; CDR3aa: CATRKISSTDTQYF; CDR3nt: TGTGCCACCAGGAAGATTTCTAGCACAGATACGCAGTATTTT
abundance: -; v_gene: TRBV4-1; d_gene: -; j_gene: TRBJ1-2; CDR3aa: CASSQEVLNYGYTF; CDR3nt: TGCGCCAGCAGCCAAGAGGTCCTGAACTATGGCTACACCTTC
abundance: -; v_gene: TRBV7-2; d_gene: -; j_gene: TRBJ2-2; CDR3aa: CASSLEQYTGELFF; CDR3nt: TGTGCCAGCAGCTTAGAACAGTACACCGGGGAGCTGTTTTTT
abundance: -; v_gene: TRBV12-5; d_gene: -; j_gene: TRBJ1-1; CDR3aa: CASGLAFGGAFF; CDR3nt: TGTGCTAGTGGTTTGGCCTTCGGGGGAGCTTTCTTT
abundance: -; v_gene: TRBV19; d_gene: -; j_gene: TRBJ1-1; CDR3aa: CASSIPQNTEAFF; CDR3nt: TGTGCCAGTAGTATCCCACAGAACACTGAAGCTTTCTTT
abundance: -; v_gene: TRBV7-9; d_gene: TRBD1; j_gene: TRBJ1-2; CDR3aa: CASSSTGGAVYGYTF; CDR3nt: TGTGCCAGCAGCTCTACAGGGGGCGCCGTCTATGGCTACACCTTC
abundance: -; v_gene: TRBV7-9; d_gene: -; j_gene: TRBJ1-2; CDR3aa: CASSLTENRRYGYTF; CDR3nt: TGTGCCAGCAGCTTAACAGAAAACCGGAGATATGGCTACACCTTC
abundance: -; v_gene: TRBV6-6; d_gene: TRBD2; j_gene: TRBJ2-7; CDR3aa: CASRLQRGGSYEQYF; CDR3nt: TGTGCCAGCAGACTCCAGCGGGGGGGTTCCTACGAGCAGTACTTC
abundance: -; v_gene: TRBV4-1; d_gene: TRBD1; j_gene: TRBJ2-7; CDR3aa: CASSQERGGQGAYEQYF; CDR3nt: TGCGCCAGCAGCCAAGAAAGGGGGGGACAGGGGGCCTACGAGCAGTACTTC
abundance: -; v_gene: TRBV11-2; d_gene: TRBD1; j_gene: TRBJ1-1; CDR3aa: CASSMGQLMNTEAFF; CDR3nt: TGTGCCAGCAGCATGGGACAGCTGATGAACACTGAAGCTTTCTTT
abundance: -; v_gene: TRBV11-3; d_gene: TRBD1; j_gene: TRBJ1-1; CDR3aa: CASSSKRGRGLTEAFF; CDR3nt: TGTGCCAGCAGCTCAAAGCGGGGCAGGGGGCTAACTGAAGCTTTCTTT
abundance: -; v_gene: TRBV5-4; d_gene: -; j_gene: TRBJ1-1; CDR3aa: CASSLGEHLNTEAFF; CDR3nt: TGTGCCAGCAGCTTGGGCGAACACCTGAACACTGAAGCTTTCTTT
abundance: -; v_gene: TRBV7-3; d_gene: -; j_gene: TRBJ2-5; CDR3aa: CASSFSGNRGETQYF; CDR3nt: TGTGCCAGCAGCTTTTCTGGGAACCGGGGAGAGACCCAGTACTTC
abundance: -; v_gene: TRBV18; d_gene: -; j_gene: TRBJ2-5; CDR3aa: CASSRTKETQYF; CDR3nt: TGTGCCAGCTCACGTACCAAGGAGACCCAGTACTTC
abundance: -; v_gene: TRBV6-6; d_gene: TRBD2; j_gene: TRBJ2-1; CDR3aa: CASTRDYGGNEQFF; CDR3nt: TGTGCCAGCACCAGGGACTACGGGGGCAATGAGCAGTTCTTC
abundance: -; v_gene: TRBV30; d_gene: TRBD1; j_gene: TRBJ2-6; CDR3aa: CAWPRDSRFWANVLTF; CDR3nt: TGTGCCTGGCCCCGGGACAGTCGATTCTGGGCCAACGTCCTGACTTTC
abundance: -; v_gene: TRBV7-9; d_gene: -; j_gene: TRBJ2-7; CDR3aa: CASSLELRFYEQYF; CDR3nt: TGTGCCAGCAGCTTAGAACTCCGGTTCTACGAGCAGTACTTC
abundance: -; v_gene: TRBV15; d_gene: TRBD1; j_gene: TRBJ2-7; CDR3aa: CATSRARDSSYEQYF; CDR3nt: TGTGCCACCAGCAGAGCCCGGGACAGCTCCTACGAGCAGTACTTC
abundance: -; v_gene: TRBV25-1; d_gene: -; j_gene: TRBJ2-7; CDR3aa: CASSANRGYSYEQYF; CDR3nt: TGTGCCAGCAGTGCAAATCGGGGGTACTCCTACGAGCAGTACTTC